A single sample is the source of the 27 T cell receptor beta chains below, sequenced in a study of OX40 agonist ivuxolimab in advanced cancers. Assay: immunoSEQ multiplex PCR; the TCRdb copy retains only in-frame clones and omits some. In the table there are 62,000 or so clones, approximately 84% of which are singletons. The sample consisted of CD4+ or CD8+ T cells sorted from blood, taken in a trial of the OX40 agonist ivuxolimab. These receptors originate from an adult with an advanced solid tumor such as melanoma, head and neck, liver or kidney cancer.

This chain links TRBV5-4 with TRBJ2-5, with TRBD2 matching over 9 bases. The CDR3 is 15 residues long. The germline V gene encodes CDR1 SGHNT and CDR2 YYREEE (reference sequence). Trimming at V came to 4 bases and at J to 3 bases, leaving 7 bases not matched to a gene. As DNA, the CDR3 is TGTGCCAGCAGCCTGACTAGCGGAGTCGAAGAGACCCAGTACTTC. It yields the protein CASSLTSGVEETQYF.

This clone was seen only a few times. The chain recombines TRBV5-4 with TRBJ1-1; 11 bases line up with TRBD1. Per germline, CDR1 SGHNT and CDR2 YYREEE (reference sequence). The CDR3 is made up of 16 amino acids. J gave up 1 base and V 3 bases, and 5 bases lay outside the gene matches. The CDR3 is CASSSRTGGGNTEAFF. CDR3 bases: TGTGCCAGCAGCTCCAGGACAGGGGGCGGGAACACTGAAGCTTTCTTT.

This clone was seen more than once but under ten times. The genes are TRBV5-5 and TRBJ1-2; D ambiguous. Trimming removed 1 base at V and 4 bases at J, with 8 bases between. From germline, CDR1 is SGHKS and CDR2 YYEKEE (reference sequence). This CDR3 is built from 13 residues. CDR3 in amino acids: CASSLYGPYGYTF. CDR3 DNA: TGTGCCAGCAGCTTGTACGGTCCCTATGGCTACACCTTC.

The V call is TRBV14, the J call TRBJ1-1, with a tentative D call TRBD1 (5 bases). V was clipped by 7 bases and J by 3 bases, with 18 bases between them. Germline CDR1 SGHDN, CDR2 FVKESK. This CDR3 comprises 15 residues. CDR3 coding DNA: TGTGCCAGCAAAATAGGGACGGGAAGGGACACTGAAGCTTTCTTT. It yields the protein CASKIGTGRDTEAFF.

The chain combines TRBV11-2 with TRBJ1-2; D perhaps matches TRBD1 (5 bases). The V end lost 5 bases, the J end lost 4 bases, and 23 bases lay between the germline ends. Looked up from germline, CDR1 is SGHAT and CDR2 is FQNNGV. This CDR3 has 17 amino acids. The CDR3 DNA is TGTGCCAGCAGCCAAGGCCGGGACCTAACACGAGGCTATGGCTACACCTTC. It translates to CASSQGRDLTRGYGYTF.

This sequence joins TRBV21-1 and TRBJ1-2. TRBV21-1 represents a pseudogene. The CDR3 has 16 amino acids. CDR3 protein: CASSNWGVRVGYGYTF. DNA of the CDR3: TGTGCCAGCAGCAATTGGGGTGTGAGGGTAGGCTATGGCTACACCTTC.

J is TRBJ2-7 and V is TRBV4-3; D is possibly TRBD1 (6 bases). V gave up 2 bases and J gave up 4 bases, with 15 bases separating them. Germline CDR1 and CDR2: LGHNA and YSLEER. The CDR3 consists of 15 residues. The CDR3 DNA reads TGCGCCAGCAGCCAAATTCAGGGGCTCCGGTACGAGCAGTACTTC. As protein: CASSQIQGLRYEQYF.

This chain joins TRBV6-5 and TRBJ1-1; D is undetermined. The ends were cut back, 6 bases at V and 2 bases at J, with 16 bases in the middle. This CDR3 region has 15 residues. Germline loops: CDR1 MNHEY, CDR2 SVGAGI. CDR3 in DNA: TGTGCCAGCAGCTACATTGGGATTTCTAACACTGAAGCTTTCTTT. It translates to CASSYIGISNTEAFF.

The chain employs TRBV27 and TRBJ1-1; no clear D. The V end was cut by 5 bases, the J end by 0 bases, with 7 bases between. From germline, CDR1 is MNHEY and CDR2 SMNVEV (reference sequence). The CDR3 spans 13 residues. CDR3 residues: CASSPGMNTEAFF. Written as DNA, the CDR3 is TGTGCCAGCAGTCCCGGGATGAACACTGAAGCTTTCTTT.

The DNA for the CDR3 is TGTGCCATCAGTGAGTCGAGACGGTTTAGCAATCAGCCCCAGCATTTT. Translated: CAISESRRFSNQPQHF. The V and J genes are TRBV10-3 and TRBJ1-5; D gene uncertain. Trimming left V 0 bases short and J 0 bases short, with 9 bases between. Germline V gene data show CDR1 as ENHRY and CDR2 as SYGVKD. The CDR3 has 16 residues.

The J gene is TRBJ2-1, the V gene TRBV30; the D is unclear. The CDR3 totals 15 residues. CDR1 and CDR2 (germline): GTSNPN, SVGIG (reference sequence). Trimming took off 2 bases at V and 2 bases at J, with 13 bases between the two ends. The CDR3 region is CAWSRLLPTYNEQFF. The CDR3, as DNA: TGTGCCTGGAGTCGCTTACTTCCCACCTACAATGAGCAGTTCTTC. The entire variable domain, with the rest obtained from reference TRBV30 and TRBJ2-1, is as follows: SQTIHQWPATLVQPVGSPLSLECTVEGTSNPNLYWYRQAAGRGLQLLFYSVGIGQISSEVPQNLSASRPQDRQFILSSKKLLLSDSGFYLCAWSRLLPTYNEQFFGPGTRLTVL.

The chain is built from TRBV2 and TRBJ2-7, with 8 bases lining up with TRBD1. V lost 4 bases, J lost 2 bases, and 7 bases stayed unmatched. Per germline, CDR1 SNHLY and CDR2 FYNNEI. The length of the CDR3 is 15 residues. The CDR3 reads CASSGGTGRAYEQYF. The DNA for the CDR3 is TGTGCCAGCAGTGGGGGGACAGGTAGAGCCTACGAGCAGTACTTC. Full variable domain (rest looked up from reference TRBV2 and TRBJ2-7): EPEVTQTPSHQVTQMGQEVILRCVPISNHLYFYWYRQILGQKVEFLVSFYNNEISEKSEIFDDQFSVERPDGSNFTLKIRSTKLEDSAMYFCASSGGTGRAYEQYFGPGTRLTVT.

The J gene is TRBJ1-3, the V gene TRBV9; no clear D. Trimming cost V 0 bases and J 0 bases, with 7 bases left between them. The CDR3 totals 15 residues. Germline CDR1 and CDR2: SGDLS and YYNGEE. The CDR3 sequence is CASSVGPVSGNTIYF. In DNA, the CDR3 is TGTGCCAGCAGCGTAGGACCGGTCTCTGGAAACACCATATATTTT.

The chain combines TRBV11-3 with TRBJ2-7, with D perhaps TRBD2 (7 bases). Germline V gene lookup returns CDR1 SGHNT and CDR2 YENEEA. The CDR3 is made up of 14 amino acids. Trimming cost V 3 bases and J 6 bases, with 15 bases left between them. Here the CDR3 DNA reads TGTGCCAGCAGCTTGGGCGGGGGCGCCGGCGAGCAGTACTTC. This translates into CASSLGGGAGEQYF.

The gene calls are TRBV7-2 and TRBJ1-1; TRBD1 is a possible D gene (5 bases). The CDR3 loop spans 14 amino acids. CDR1 SGHTA and CDR2 FQGNSA come from the germline V gene. The germline V and J ends were trimmed by 7 bases and 1 base, with 13 bases remaining between them. The DNA for the CDR3 is TGTGCCAGCACCCCATTTCAGGGGAACACTGAAGCTTTCTTT. Translating it yields CASTPFQGNTEAFF.

The chain is built from TRBV14 and TRBJ2-5; a possible D gene is TRBD2 (5 bases). The J call may be incorrect, as the DNA end agrees better with TRBJ2-7. CDR1 and CDR2 from the germline V gene are SGHDN and FVKESK. This CDR3 has 14 residues. CDR3 in DNA: TGTGCCAGCAGCCAGACTATTCCCCCCTACGAGCAGTACTTC. Its protein is CASSQTIPPYEQYF.

V usage is TRBV5-1 and J usage is TRBJ1-5, with 9 positions matching TRBD1. V shed 4 bases, J shed 5 bases, and the junction held 7 bases outside the gene matches. From germline, CDR1 is SGHRS and CDR2 YFSETQ. The CDR3 has 15 amino acids. Written as DNA, the CDR3 is TGCGCCAGCAGCCCCGGACAGGGGAACTATCAGCCCCAGCATTTT. Protein sequence: CASSPGQGNYQPQHF.

The genes are TRBV20-1 and TRBJ1-4; D unclear. This CDR3 is 11 amino acids long. The V end lost 6 bases, the J end lost 5 bases, and 7 bases lay between the germline ends. Germline CDR1 and CDR2: DFQATT and SNEGSKA (reference sequence). CDR3 loop: CSALTNEKLFF. In DNA, the CDR3 is TGCAGTGCACTGACAAATGAAAAACTGTTTTTT.

The chain links TRBV2 to TRBJ2-5; no reliable D call. V gave up 3 bases and J gave up 9 bases, with 14 bases separating them. The CDR3 consists of 13 residues. The germline CDR1 and CDR2 sequences are SNHLY and FYNNEI. CDR3: CASSEIWSAAQYF. CDR3 nucleotides: TGTGCCAGCAGTGAGATTTGGTCGGCGGCCCAGTACTTC.

This clone occurred a few times. The chain uses TRBV5-8 and TRBJ2-3; 8 nucleotides agree with TRBD1. The CDR3 runs 14 residues. Trimming removed 4 bases from V and 6 bases from J; junction bases left unmatched: 7. Germline CDR1 SGHTS, CDR2 YDEGEE. The CDR3 DNA is TGTGCCAGCAGCCCTCTACAGGGGGTCGATACGCAGTATTTT. Its translation: CASSPLQGVDTQYF.

The rearrangement uses TRBV5-1 and TRBJ2-2; weak D call: TRBD2 (6 bases). The germline CDR1 and CDR2 sequences are SGHRS and YFSETQ. The CDR3 loop spans 16 amino acids. V was cut by 3 bases and J by 2 bases, with 14 bases left in between. CDR3 bases: TGCGCCAGCAGCTCCCCAGCGGGTCCTAACACCGGGGAGCTGTTTTTT. Translation: CASSSPAGPNTGELFF.

The V call is TRBV28, the J call TRBJ2-2; D is perhaps TRBD1 or TRBD2 (5 bases each). Trimming removed 6 bases from V and 7 bases from J, with 18 bases in between. Germline V gene sequence: CDR1 MDHEN, CDR2 SYDVKM. This CDR3 comprises 15 residues. The CDR3 DNA follows: TGTGCCAGCAGAGCCGGGGCAGGGAAAAGCGGGGAGCTGTTTTTT. It yields the protein CASRAGAGKSGELFF.

This sequence joins TRBV18 and TRBJ2-2; 11 bases align to TRBD2. Germline values: CDR1 KGHSH, CDR2 LQKENI. V dropped 3 bases and J dropped 6; count of bases not matched to a gene: 9. This CDR3 has 17 residues. The CDR3 DNA reads TGTGCCAGCTCACCCACTAGCGGGAGTTGGATCCCCGGGGAGCTGTTTTTT. Amino acid sequence: CASSPTSGSWIPGELFF.

This rearrangement joins TRBV29-1 to TRBJ2-1; maybe TRBD2 (7 bases). The CDR3 extends over 12 amino acids. The V gene lost 5 bases and the J gene lost 6 bases, with 11 bases spanning the gap. Per the germline V gene, CDR1 is SQVTM and CDR2 is ANQGSEA. The CDR3 region is CSVRGGPNEQFF. The CDR3 DNA sequence: TGCAGCGTTAGGGGGGGTCCCAATGAGCAGTTCTTC.

The chain joins TRBV27 to TRBJ2-7; 7 bases are shared with TRBD1. There are 13 residues in the CDR3. V lost 6 bases and J lost 0; bases outside the gene matches: 2. Germline V CDR1 and CDR2: MNHEY, SMNVEV (reference sequence). Written as DNA, the CDR3 is TGTGCCAGCAGGCCAGGGGGCTCCTACGAGCAGTACTTC. This sequence encodes CASRPGGSYEQYF.

CDR3 residues: CATSRDVSANTGELFF. For the CDR3, the DNA is TGTGCCACCAGCAGAGATGTCTCGGCGAACACCGGGGAGCTGTTTTTT. The V call is TRBV15, the J call TRBJ2-2; D is unclear. The CDR3 extends over 16 amino acids. V was cut by 0 bases and J by 0 bases, with 8 bases left in between. CDR1 and CDR2 from the germline V gene are LNHNV and YYDKDF (reference sequence).

By share of the sample, this clone is medium-sized (0.01 to 0.1%). V is TRBV5-6 and J is TRBJ2-7; 7 nucleotides agree with TRBD2. Germline lookup yields CDR1 SGHDT and CDR2 YYEEEE. The CDR3 covers 14 residues. After removal of 2 bases from V and 7 bases from J, the junction contained 9 bases not matched to a gene. CDR3 sequence (DNA): TGTGCCAGCAGCTTCGGGGACTACCGGGGGGAGCAGTACTTC. Translating it yields CASSFGDYRGEQYF.